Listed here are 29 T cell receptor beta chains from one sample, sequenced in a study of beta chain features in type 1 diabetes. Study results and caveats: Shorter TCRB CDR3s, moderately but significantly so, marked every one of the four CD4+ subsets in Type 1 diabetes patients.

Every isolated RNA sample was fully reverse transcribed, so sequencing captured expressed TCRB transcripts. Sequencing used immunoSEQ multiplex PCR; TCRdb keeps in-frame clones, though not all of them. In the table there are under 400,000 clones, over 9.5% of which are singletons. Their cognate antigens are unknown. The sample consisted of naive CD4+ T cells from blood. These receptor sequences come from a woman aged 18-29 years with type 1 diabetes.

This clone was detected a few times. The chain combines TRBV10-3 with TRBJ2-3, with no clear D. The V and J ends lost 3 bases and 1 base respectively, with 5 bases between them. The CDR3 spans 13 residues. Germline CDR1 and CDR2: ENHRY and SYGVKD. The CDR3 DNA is TGTGCCATCAGTGATGGCCGCACAGATACGCAGTATTTT. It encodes CAISDGRTDTQYF.

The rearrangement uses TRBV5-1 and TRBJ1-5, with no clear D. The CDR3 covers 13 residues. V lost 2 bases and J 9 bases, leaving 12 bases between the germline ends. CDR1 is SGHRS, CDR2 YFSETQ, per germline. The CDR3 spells CASSLREGGPQHF. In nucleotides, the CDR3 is TGCGCCAGCAGCTTACGGGAGGGAGGGCCCCAGCATTTT.

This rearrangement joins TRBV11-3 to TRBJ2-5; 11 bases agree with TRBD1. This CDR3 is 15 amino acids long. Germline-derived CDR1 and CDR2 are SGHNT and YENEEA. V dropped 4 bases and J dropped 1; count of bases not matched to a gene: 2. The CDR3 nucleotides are TGTGCCAGCAGCTCCGGGACAGGGGGCCAAGAGACCCAGTACTTC. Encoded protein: CASSSGTGGQETQYF.

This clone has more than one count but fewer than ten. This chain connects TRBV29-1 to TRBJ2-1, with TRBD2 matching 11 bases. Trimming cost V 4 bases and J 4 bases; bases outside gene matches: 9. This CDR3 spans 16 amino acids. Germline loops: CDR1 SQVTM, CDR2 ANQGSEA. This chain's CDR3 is CSVVSGRAEGYNEQFF. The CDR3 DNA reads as TGCAGCGTTGTTAGCGGGAGGGCCGAAGGGTACAATGAGCAGTTCTTC.

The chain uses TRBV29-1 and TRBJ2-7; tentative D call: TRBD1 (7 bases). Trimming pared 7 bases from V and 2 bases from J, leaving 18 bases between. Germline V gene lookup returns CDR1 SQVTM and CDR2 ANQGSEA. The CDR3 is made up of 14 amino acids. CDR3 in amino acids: CSAGGQQTPYEQYF. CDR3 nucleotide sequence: TGCAGCGCCGGGGGACAGCAGACTCCCTACGAGCAGTACTTC.

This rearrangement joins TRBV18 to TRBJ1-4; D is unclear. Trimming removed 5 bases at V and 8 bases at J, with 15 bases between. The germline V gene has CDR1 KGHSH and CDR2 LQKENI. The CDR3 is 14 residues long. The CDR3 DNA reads TGTGCCAGCTCAAACGCGGTCAGTAAGGAAAAACTGTTTTTT. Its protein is CASSNAVSKEKLFF.

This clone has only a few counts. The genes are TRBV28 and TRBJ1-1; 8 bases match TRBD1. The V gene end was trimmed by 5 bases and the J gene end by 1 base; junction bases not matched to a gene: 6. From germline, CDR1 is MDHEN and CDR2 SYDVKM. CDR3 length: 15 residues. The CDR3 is CASSIHTGGNTEAFF. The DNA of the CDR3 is TGTGCCAGCAGTATACATACAGGGGGGAACACTGAAGCTTTCTTT.

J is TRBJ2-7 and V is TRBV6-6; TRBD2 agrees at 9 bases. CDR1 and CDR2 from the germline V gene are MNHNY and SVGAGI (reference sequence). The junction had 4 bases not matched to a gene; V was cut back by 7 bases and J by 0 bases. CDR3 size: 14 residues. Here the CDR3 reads CASTLSGSSYEQYF. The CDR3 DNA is TGTGCCAGCACCCTTAGCGGGAGCTCCTACGAGCAGTACTTC.

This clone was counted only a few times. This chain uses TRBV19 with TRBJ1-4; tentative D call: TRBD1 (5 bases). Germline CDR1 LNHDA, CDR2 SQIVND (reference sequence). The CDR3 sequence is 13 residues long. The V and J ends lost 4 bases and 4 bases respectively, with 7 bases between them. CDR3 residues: CASSRGLNEKLFF. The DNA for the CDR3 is TGTGCCAGTAGTAGGGGCCTTAATGAAAAACTGTTTTTT.

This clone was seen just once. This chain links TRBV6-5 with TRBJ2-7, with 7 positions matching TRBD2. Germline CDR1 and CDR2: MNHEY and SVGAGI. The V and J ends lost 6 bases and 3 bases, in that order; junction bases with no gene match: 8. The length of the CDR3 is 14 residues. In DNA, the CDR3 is TGTGCCAGCAGCCGCTACGGGGGGAGCTACGAGCAGTACTTC. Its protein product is CASSRYGGSYEQYF.

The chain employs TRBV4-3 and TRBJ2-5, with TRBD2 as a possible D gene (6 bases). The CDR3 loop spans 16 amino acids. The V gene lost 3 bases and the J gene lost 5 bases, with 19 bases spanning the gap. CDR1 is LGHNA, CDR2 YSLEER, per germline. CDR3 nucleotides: TGCGCCAGCAGCCAGGTTCTTGGGGCTAGCGTGGAGACCCAGTACTTC. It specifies CASSQVLGASVETQYF.

The CDR3: CASSVRNEQFF. CDR3 bases: TGTGCCAGCAGTGTCCGCAATGAGCAGTTCTTC. The rearrangement uses TRBV28 and TRBJ2-1; D unclear. Germline V gene data show CDR1 as MDHEN and CDR2 as SYDVKM. The V and J ends lost 5 bases and 6 bases respectively, with 5 bases between them. The CDR3 totals 11 residues.

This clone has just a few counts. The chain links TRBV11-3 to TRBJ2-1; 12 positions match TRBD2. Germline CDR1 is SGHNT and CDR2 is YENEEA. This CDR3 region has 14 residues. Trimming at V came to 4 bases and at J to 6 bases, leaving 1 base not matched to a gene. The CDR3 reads CASSSGLAGNEQFF. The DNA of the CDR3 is TGTGCCAGCAGCTCGGGACTAGCGGGCAATGAGCAGTTCTTC.

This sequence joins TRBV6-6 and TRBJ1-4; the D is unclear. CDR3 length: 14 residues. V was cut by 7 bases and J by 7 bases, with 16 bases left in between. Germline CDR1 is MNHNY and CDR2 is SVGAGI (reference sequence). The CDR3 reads CASIPAGYGEKLFF. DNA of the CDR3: TGTGCCAGCATCCCGGCGGGGTATGGTGAAAAACTGTTTTTT.

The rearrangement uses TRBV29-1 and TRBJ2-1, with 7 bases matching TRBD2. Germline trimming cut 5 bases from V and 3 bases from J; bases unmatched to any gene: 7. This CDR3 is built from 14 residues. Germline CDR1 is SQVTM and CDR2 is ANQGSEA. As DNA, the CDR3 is TGCAGCGTTACGCGGGGGTCCATCTACAATGAGCAGTTCTTC. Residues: CSVTRGSIYNEQFF.

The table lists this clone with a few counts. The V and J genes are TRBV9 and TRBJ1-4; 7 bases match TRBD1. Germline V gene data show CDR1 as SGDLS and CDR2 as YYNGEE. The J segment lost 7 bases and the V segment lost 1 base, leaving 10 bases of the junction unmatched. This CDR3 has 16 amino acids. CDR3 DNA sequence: TGTGCCAGCAGCGTAACAGGGGAACTTGGGGGTGAAAAACTGTTTTTT. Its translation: CASSVTGELGGEKLFF.

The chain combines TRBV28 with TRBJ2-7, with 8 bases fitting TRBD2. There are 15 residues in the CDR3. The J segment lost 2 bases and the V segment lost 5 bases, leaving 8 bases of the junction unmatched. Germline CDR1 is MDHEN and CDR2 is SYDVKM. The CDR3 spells CASSPPGGGTYEQYF. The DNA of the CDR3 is TGTGCCAGCAGTCCCCCCGGCGGGGGGACCTACGAGCAGTACTTC.

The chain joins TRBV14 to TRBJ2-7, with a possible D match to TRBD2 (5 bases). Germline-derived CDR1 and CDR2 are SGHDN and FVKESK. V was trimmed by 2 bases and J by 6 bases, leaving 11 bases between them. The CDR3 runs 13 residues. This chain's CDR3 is CASSQTSSGEQYF. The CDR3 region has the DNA TGTGCCAGCAGCCAAACTAGTTCAGGCGAGCAGTACTTC.

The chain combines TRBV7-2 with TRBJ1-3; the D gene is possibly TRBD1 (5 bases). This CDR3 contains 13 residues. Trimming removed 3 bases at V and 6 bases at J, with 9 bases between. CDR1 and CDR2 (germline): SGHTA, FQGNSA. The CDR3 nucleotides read TGTGCCAGCAGCTTTAGACAGAAAAACACCATATATTTT. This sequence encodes CASSFRQKNTIYF.

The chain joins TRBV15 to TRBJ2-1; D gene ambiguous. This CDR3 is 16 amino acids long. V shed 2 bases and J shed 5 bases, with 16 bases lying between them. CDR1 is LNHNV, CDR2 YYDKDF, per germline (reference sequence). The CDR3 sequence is CATSRSLLGSNNEQFF. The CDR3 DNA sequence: TGTGCCACCAGCAGATCCCTTCTGGGCTCTAACAATGAGCAGTTCTTC.

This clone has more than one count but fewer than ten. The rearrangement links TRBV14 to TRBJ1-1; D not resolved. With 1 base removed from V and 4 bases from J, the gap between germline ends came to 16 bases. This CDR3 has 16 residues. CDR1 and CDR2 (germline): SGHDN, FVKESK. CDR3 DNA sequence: TGTGCCAGCAGCCAAGTGCGACAAACCGTACCCACTGAAGCTTTCTTT. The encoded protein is CASSQVRQTVPTEAFF. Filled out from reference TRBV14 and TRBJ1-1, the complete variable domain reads EAGVTQFPSHSVIEKGQTVTLRCDPISGHDNLYWYRRVMGKEIKFLLHFVKESKQDESGMPNNRFLAERTGGTYSTLKVQPAELEDSGVYFCASSQVRQTVPTEAFFGQGTRLTVV.

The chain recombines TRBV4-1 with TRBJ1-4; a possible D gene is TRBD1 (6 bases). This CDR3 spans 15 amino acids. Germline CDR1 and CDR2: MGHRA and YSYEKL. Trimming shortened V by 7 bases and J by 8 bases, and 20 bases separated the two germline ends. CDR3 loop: CASTPGSGVGEKLFF. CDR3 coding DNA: TGCGCCAGCACCCCAGGTTCAGGGGTTGGAGAAAAACTGTTTTTT.

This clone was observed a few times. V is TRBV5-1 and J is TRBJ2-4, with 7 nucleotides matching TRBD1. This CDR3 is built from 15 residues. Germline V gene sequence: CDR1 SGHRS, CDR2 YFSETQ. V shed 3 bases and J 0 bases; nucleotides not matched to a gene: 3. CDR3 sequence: CASSSQGVAKNIQYF. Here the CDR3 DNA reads TGCGCCAGCAGCTCGCAGGGGGTAGCCAAAAACATTCAGTACTTC. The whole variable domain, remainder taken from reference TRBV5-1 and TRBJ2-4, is KAGVTQTPRYLIKTRGQQVTLSCSPISGHRSVSWYQQTPGQGLQFLFEYFSETQRNKGNFPGRFSGRQFSNSRSEMNVSTLELGDSALYLCASSSQGVAKNIQYFGAGTRLSVL.

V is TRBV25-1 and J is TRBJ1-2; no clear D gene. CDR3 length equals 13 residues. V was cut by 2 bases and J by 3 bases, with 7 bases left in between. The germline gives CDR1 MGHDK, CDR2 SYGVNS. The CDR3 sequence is CASSEATYYGYTF. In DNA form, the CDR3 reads TGTGCCAGCAGTGAAGCCACTTACTATGGCTACACCTTC.

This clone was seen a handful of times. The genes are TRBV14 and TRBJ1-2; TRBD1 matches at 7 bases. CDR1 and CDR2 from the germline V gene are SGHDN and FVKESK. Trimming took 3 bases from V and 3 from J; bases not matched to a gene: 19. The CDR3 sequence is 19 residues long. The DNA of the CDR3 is TGTGCCAGCAGCCACTATTCCGCCGGACAGGCGATCTATCACTATGGCTACACCTTC. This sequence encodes CASSHYSAGQAIYHYGYTF.

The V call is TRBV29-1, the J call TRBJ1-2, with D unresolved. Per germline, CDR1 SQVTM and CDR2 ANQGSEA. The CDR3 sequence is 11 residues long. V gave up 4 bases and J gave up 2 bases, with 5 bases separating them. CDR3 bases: TGCAGCGTTGGTCTCAACTATGGCTACACCTTC. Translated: CSVGLNYGYTF.

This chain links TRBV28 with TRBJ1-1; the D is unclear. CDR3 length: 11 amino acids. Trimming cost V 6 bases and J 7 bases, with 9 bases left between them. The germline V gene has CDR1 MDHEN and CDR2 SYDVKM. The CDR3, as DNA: TGTGCCAGCAGCCCCCGACATGAAGCTTTCTTT. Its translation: CASSPRHEAFF.

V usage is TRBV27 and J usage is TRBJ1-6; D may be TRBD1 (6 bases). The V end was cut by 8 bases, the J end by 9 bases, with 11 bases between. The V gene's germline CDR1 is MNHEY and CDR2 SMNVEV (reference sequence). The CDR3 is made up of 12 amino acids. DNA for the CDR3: TGTGCCAGCTGGGACACCATTTCACCCCTCCACTTT. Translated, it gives CASWDTISPLHF.

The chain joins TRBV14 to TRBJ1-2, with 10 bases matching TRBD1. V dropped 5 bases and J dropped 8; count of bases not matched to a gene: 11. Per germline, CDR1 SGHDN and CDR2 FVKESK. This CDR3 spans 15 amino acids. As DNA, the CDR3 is TGTGCCAGCAGCGCCAGACAGGGGGCGGAACGAGGCTACACCTTC. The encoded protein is CASSARQGAERGYTF.